A selection of T cell receptor beta chains follows, all from one sample in a study of cytomegalovirus exposure and HLA in healthy donors. TCRdb keeps only in-frame clones here, not all; method: immunoSEQ multiplex PCR. In the table there are 65,000 to 100,000 clones, 75% to 85% of which are singletons. Sequencing used PBMCs. The source of these receptors is a woman in her forties in good health and CMV-seropositive. Both conserved end residues are part of each CDR3. The D gene is left open where the match is weak. Only part of the rows carry a size: once, few, many, or a class if the clone is expanded.

CDR3 length: 14
J gene: TRBJ2-1
V gene: TRBV11-2
clone size: few
D gene: TRBD2
CDR3 protein: CASREAGDLNEQFF
CDR3 DNA: TGTGCCAGCAGAGAGGCGGGAGATCTCAATGAGCAGTTCTTC

CDR3 length: 16
J gene: TRBJ1-1
V gene: TRBV25-1
clone size: NA
D gene: TRBD1
CDR3 protein: CASSRGDRGFGTEAFF
CDR3 DNA: TGTGCCAGCAGCCGGGGGGACAGGGGTTTTGGGACTGAAGCTTTCTTT

CDR3 length: 17
J gene: TRBJ2-7
V gene: TRBV30
clone size: NA
D gene: TRBD2
CDR3 protein: CAFLGLAGGPEPYEQYF
CDR3 DNA: TGTGCCTTTCTCGGACTAGCGGGGGGCCCGGAACCCTACGAGCAGTACTTC

CDR3 length: 12
J gene: TRBJ2-7
V gene: TRBV28
clone size: NA
D gene: NA
CDR3 protein: CASSRGADEQYF
CDR3 DNA: TGTGCCAGCAGTCGGGGGGCCGACGAGCAGTACTTC

CDR3 length: 15
J gene: TRBJ2-3
V gene: TRBV5-1
clone size: NA
D gene: TRBD2
CDR3 protein: CASSLARGGTDTQYF
CDR3 DNA: TGCGCCAGCAGCTTAGCGCGGGGGGGCACAGATACGCAGTATTTT

CDR3 length: 17
J gene: TRBJ1-3
V gene: TRBV5-1
clone size: NA
D gene: NA
CDR3 protein: CASSFGKDNLSGNTIYF
CDR3 DNA: TGCGCCAGCAGCTTTGGGAAGGACAACCTCTCTGGAAACACCATATATTTT

CDR3 length: 15
J gene: TRBJ1-4
V gene: TRBV7-9
clone size: few
D gene: TRBD1
CDR3 protein: CASNPWDRTNEKLFF
CDR3 DNA: TGTGCCAGCAACCCGTGGGACAGGACAAATGAAAAACTGTTTTTT

CDR3 length: 13
J gene: TRBJ2-7
V gene: TRBV18
clone size: NA
D gene: NA
CDR3 protein: CASSTGDPYEQYF
CDR3 DNA: TGTGCCAGCTCAACCGGAGATCCCTACGAGCAGTACTTC

CDR3 length: 13
J gene: TRBJ1-1
V gene: TRBV7-9
clone size: NA
D gene: NA
CDR3 protein: CASSLLMNTEAFF
CDR3 DNA: TGTGCCAGCAGCTTATTAATGAACACTGAAGCTTTCTTT

CDR3 length: 13
J gene: TRBJ1-1
V gene: TRBV28
clone size: once
D gene: NA
CDR3 protein: CASSFPQDLEAFF
CDR3 DNA: TGTGCCAGCAGTTTTCCGCAGGATCTTGAAGCTTTCTTT